The present entry profiles one T cell receptor (beta chain) with its context. The entry originates in a study of blood T cell repertoires in COVID-19. Study summary: T cells, B-cell-depleted T cells, or PBMCs provided the cDNA or gDNA that served as material.

Each participant's cohort was designated according to participant-reported clinical history. Per the original data handling: The authors estimated nucleated cell counts from reference gene primer amplification. Clones were sequenced by immunoSEQ multiplex PCR, and TCRdb holds only the in-frame ones, with some missing. Clonal size and the V and J genes are those of that table, whereas D and trimming came from the DNA. The sample lists roughly 200,000 clones; 85% were seen once. Per germline, CDR1 MNHEY and CDR2 SMNVEV (reference sequence). V was clipped by 5 bases and J by 6 bases; unmatched bases: 8. This CDR3 is 14 amino acids long.

The TCR comes from a man aged 35-49 years who had recovered from COVID-19. This chain uses TRBV27 with TRBJ1-2; 8 bases fit TRBD1. The sample taken for sequencing was PBMCs or T cells enriched from blood (not recorded which). The CDR3 bases are TGTGCCAGCAGTACTGGACAGGGACGAGATGGCTACACCTTC. Protein sequence: CASSTGQGRDGYTF.